The 25 T cell receptor beta chains listed next were all sequenced from one sample in a study of T cells after yellow fever vaccination. One entry per CDR3 protein, called by TCRdb with MiXCR from the 5' RACE reads. The table has some 29,000 distinct CDR3 sequences, around 5% seen once; the top ten hold under 50%. This specimen consisted of CD8+ T cells sorted from PBMCs, obtained 10 days after the yellow fever booster vaccination. The source of these receptors is a young man who received the YFV17D yellow fever vaccine.

This clonotype was picked up many times. The CDR3 DNA follows: TGTGCCAGCAGTTTCGACAGATCCTACAATGAGCAGTTCTTC. Protein product: CASSFDRSYNEQFF. This rearrangement joins TRBV6-2 or TRBV6-3 to TRBJ2-1; D may be TRBD1 (5 bases). This CDR3 is built from 14 residues. Germline V CDR1 and CDR2: MNHEY, SVGEGT. Trimming took off 4 bases at V and 1 base at J, with 8 bases between the two ends.

There are many counts of this clonotype. The rearrangement joins TRBV5-4 to TRBJ2-2, with a weak D call TRBD1 (5 bases). Trimming left V 3 bases short and J 5 bases short, with 5 bases between. CDR3 length equals 12 residues. The germline V gene has CDR1 SGHNT and CDR2 YYREEE (reference sequence). In DNA, the CDR3 is TGTGCCAGCAGCTCAGGGACCGGGGAGCTGTTTTTT. Its protein is CASSSGTGELFF.

This clonotype has ten or more counts. The V and J genes are TRBV6-2 or TRBV6-3 and TRBJ2-5; D not resolved. The V end was cut by 5 bases, the J end by 2 bases, with 15 bases between. In germline, CDR1 is MNHEY, CDR2 SVGEGT. This CDR3 region has 15 residues. The CDR3 sequence: CASSTPLDPQETQYF. The CDR3 region has the DNA TGTGCCAGCAGTACCCCCCTGGACCCGCAAGAGACCCAGTACTTC.

Ten or more counts support this clonotype. V and J are TRBV19 and TRBJ2-7; D could derive from TRBD1 or TRBD2 (5 bases each). Trimming removed 6 bases from V and 2 bases from J, with 17 bases in between. The CDR3 covers 15 residues. Germline V gene lookup returns CDR1 LNHDA and CDR2 SQIVND (reference sequence). The CDR3 DNA reads as TGTGCCAGTAGCACCGGGACCGATGCTACCTACGAGCAGTACTTC. Protein product: CASSTGTDATYEQYF.

This clonotype was recorded at least ten times. This chain joins TRBV5-6 and TRBJ1-3, with 7 bases matching TRBD1. V shed 5 bases, J shed 0 bases, and the junction held 17 bases outside the gene matches. The CDR3 totals 19 residues. Per germline, CDR1 SGHDT and CDR2 YYEEEE. In DNA, the CDR3 is TGTGCCAGCAGATTTGGACAGGCTGATGGCCGCTTCTCTGGAAACACCATATATTTT. Protein sequence: CASRFGQADGRFSGNTIYF.

This clonotype was counted many times. The chain carries TRBV15 and TRBJ1-6, with D possibly being TRBD1 (5 bases). Looked up from germline, CDR1 is LNHNV and CDR2 is YYDKDF (reference sequence). The CDR3 is 14 residues long. Trimming removed 5 bases from V and 8 bases from J, with 13 bases in between. CDR3: CATSARDGDSPLHF. Written as DNA, the CDR3 is TGTGCCACCAGCGCCCGGGACGGAGATTCACCCCTCCACTTT.

With regard to this clonotype: A much bigger clone sits one base away, suggesting this may be a read error. The CDR3 DNA is TGTACCAGCAGTGAAGGTTCAATGCCTCCGGGTGGGACCCAGTACTTC. Amino acid sequence: CTSSEGSMPPGGTQYF. The chain couples TRBV25-1 to TRBJ2-5; D is undetermined. Germline V gene lookup returns CDR1 MGHDK and CDR2 SYGVNS. The CDR3 sequence is 16 residues long.

This clonotype was detected many times. The chain combines TRBV6-6 with TRBJ1-3; D is unresolved. Trimming pared 6 bases from V and 4 bases from J, leaving 7 bases between. Germline CDR1 and CDR2: MNHNY and SVGAGI (reference sequence). CDR3 length: 12 residues. CDR3 sequence: CASRLDGNTIYF. Written as DNA, the CDR3 is TGTGCCAGCAGACTAGACGGAAACACCATATATTTT.

Ten or more counts support this clonotype. The chain recombines TRBV5-4 with TRBJ2-3; 15 nucleotides align to TRBD2. The germline V gene has CDR1 SGHNT and CDR2 YYREEE (reference sequence). J gave up 2 bases and V 4 bases, and 5 bases lay outside the gene matches. The CDR3 is made up of 17 amino acids. For the CDR3, the DNA is TGTGCCAGCAGCGACGGACTAGCGGGAGGGTACACAGATACGCAGTATTTT. Its translation is CASSDGLAGGYTDTQYF.

This clonotype was seen many times. The V gene is TRBV7-9, the J gene TRBJ2-6, with a tentative D call TRBD2 (6 bases). Trimming cost V 3 bases and J 3 bases, with 21 bases left between them. Germline-derived CDR1 and CDR2 are SEHNR and FQNEAQ (reference sequence). This CDR3 has 19 residues. This CDR3 is CASSLNRSNPEGGANVLTF. CDR3 bases: TGTGCCAGCAGCTTGAATCGCTCGAACCCGGAGGGTGGGGCCAACGTCCTGACTTTC.

In this sample, this clonotype turned up many times. V gene TRBV5-6 combines with J gene TRBJ2-1; 12 nucleotides match TRBD2. The CDR3 contains 17 residues. Germline V gene data show CDR1 as SGHDT and CDR2 as YYEEEE. Trimming cost V 4 bases and J 3 bases; bases outside gene matches: 8. The CDR3 here is CASSVQLAGGGYNEQFF. The CDR3 DNA reads TGTGCCAGCAGCGTCCAACTAGCGGGAGGTGGCTACAATGAGCAGTTCTTC.

To note about this clonotype: A read error may account for a junction end that differs from germline. The genes are TRBV20-1 and TRBJ2-7; 9 positions match TRBD2. The CDR3 covers 17 residues. Germline V gene lookup returns CDR1 DFQATT and CDR2 SNEGSKA (reference sequence). This CDR3 is CCARRPGLAQTSYEQYF. In nucleotides, the CDR3 is TGCTGTGCTAGAAGACCGGGACTAGCTCAAACCTCCTACGAGCAGTACTTC.

This clonotype was found many times. The chain combines TRBV5-1 with TRBJ2-5, with 9 positions matching TRBD2. CDR1 is SGHRS, CDR2 YFSETQ, per germline. J gave up 0 bases and V 1 base, and 19 bases lay outside the gene matches. The CDR3 totals 21 residues. CDR3 DNA sequence: TGCGCCAGCAGCTTGATGTATGGCGGGAGGGCCCGGGCACCGGACCAAGAGACCCAGTACTTC. Amino acids: CASSLMYGGRARAPDQETQYF.

The table lists this clonotype with many counts. The chain has TRBV7-2 and TRBJ2-2; no definite D call. Germline lookup yields CDR1 SGHTA and CDR2 FQGNSA. This CDR3 has 14 residues. Trimming removed 4 bases from V and 7 bases from J, with 13 bases in between. CDR3 coding DNA: TGTGCCAGCAGCTCCCCACGAAGAAGCGGGGAGCTGTTTTTT. Protein product: CASSSPRRSGELFF.

This clonotype was seen ten or more times. The chain employs TRBV7-9 and TRBJ2-1; 8 bases map to TRBD2. The CDR3 spans 15 residues. J lost 7 bases, V lost 5 bases, and 10 bases had no gene match. Looked up from germline, CDR1 is SEHNR and CDR2 is FQNEAQ (reference sequence). The CDR3 here is CASSPPASGWNEQFF. The CDR3 DNA follows: TGTGCCAGCAGCCCCCCGGCTAGCGGGTGGAATGAGCAGTTCTTC.

This clonotype was detected ten times or more. J is TRBJ2-3 and V is TRBV9, with TRBD2 matching 8 bases. The CDR3 covers 16 residues. J was trimmed by 4 bases and V by 4 bases; bases with no gene match: 11. Per the germline V gene, CDR1 is SGDLS and CDR2 is YYNGEE. CDR3 DNA sequence: TGTGCCAGCAGCCCAGCCATCAGGACTAGCTCAGATACGCAGTATTTT. This translates into CASSPAIRTSSDTQYF.

The table lists this clonotype with many counts. This chain joins TRBV7-6 and TRBJ2-7; 7 nucleotides line up with TRBD1. This CDR3 has 12 amino acids. V was pared by 8 bases and J by 2 bases, with 3 bases of the junction left unmatched. Per the germline V gene, CDR1 is SGHVS and CDR2 is FNYEAQ. This CDR3 reads CASGDSTYEQYF. The CDR3 coding sequence is TGTGCCAGCGGGGACAGTACCTACGAGCAGTACTTC.

This clonotype was counted ten times or more. V gene TRBV18 combines with J gene TRBJ2-4; no reliable D call. Germline V gene lookup returns CDR1 KGHSH and CDR2 LQKENI. The CDR3 runs to 14 residues. Trimming removed 3 bases at V and 2 bases at J, with 8 bases between. In nucleotides, the CDR3 is TGTGCCAGCTCACCGCCACAGACCAAAAACATTCAGTACTTC. Its translation is CASSPPQTKNIQYF. The full variable domain, in which reference TRBV18 and TRBJ2-4 provide the parts outside the CDR3, is NAGVMQNPRHLVRRRGQEARLRCSPMKGHSHVYWYRQLPEEGLKFMVYLQKENIIDESGMPKERFSAEFPKEGPSILRIQQVVRGDSAAYFCASSPPQTKNIQYFGAGTRLSVL.

Ten or more counts support this clonotype. V is TRBV5-1 and J is TRBJ1-2; no definite D call. V was clipped by 5 bases and J by 4 bases, with 12 bases between them. CDR3 length: 13 amino acids. CDR1 and CDR2 (germline): SGHRS, YFSETQ. The CDR3 DNA sequence: TGCGCCAGCAGGCTGAATGAGGGCTATGGCTACACCTTC. It is translated as CASRLNEGYGYTF.

This clonotype was observed at least ten times. This chain uses TRBV20-1 with TRBJ2-1; 7 positions match TRBD2. V shed 1 base, J shed 7 bases, and the junction held 10 bases outside the gene matches. This CDR3 comprises 15 residues. Germline V gene data show CDR1 as DFQATT and CDR2 as SNEGSKA (reference sequence). The CDR3 region is CSARGQRDSANEQFF. Written as DNA, the CDR3 is TGCAGTGCTAGAGGTCAGCGGGACTCGGCGAATGAGCAGTTCTTC.

This clonotype has a count of ten or more. The J gene is TRBJ2-2, the V gene TRBV5-1, with D perhaps matching TRBD1 or TRBD2 (5 bases each). V was shortened by 2 bases and J by 3 bases, with 8 bases between the two germline ends. The CDR3 is made up of 14 amino acids. CDR1 and CDR2 from the germline V gene are SGHRS and YFSETQ. The CDR3: CASSFRGHTGELFF. CDR3 DNA sequence: TGCGCCAGCAGCTTCCGGGGCCACACCGGGGAGCTGTTTTTT. Variable domain in full (rest from reference TRBV5-1 and TRBJ2-2): KAGVTQTPRYLIKTRGQQVTLSCSPISGHRSVSWYQQTPGQGLQFLFEYFSETQRNKGNFPGRFSGRQFSNSRSEMNVSTLELGDSALYLCASSFRGHTGELFFGEGSRLTVL.

The table lists this clonotype with many counts. This chain connects TRBV4-1 to TRBJ2-5, with D unresolved. The CDR3 totals 15 residues. Germline V CDR1 and CDR2: MGHRA, YSYEKL. Trimming cost V 1 base and J 2 bases, with 11 bases left between them. CDR3 nucleotides: TGCGCCAGCAGCCAAGTTATGGCGGATCAAGAGACCCAGTACTTC. Its protein is CASSQVMADQETQYF.

This clonotype showed up many times. This chain connects TRBV7-9 to TRBJ2-1; the match to TRBD2 covers 7 bases. Per the germline V gene, CDR1 is SEHNR and CDR2 is FQNEAQ (reference sequence). V trimming: 5 bases; J trimming: 0 bases; junction bases outside the gene matches: 4. This CDR3 region has 15 residues. The CDR3 DNA reads TGTGCCAGCAGCACTAGCGTCAGCTCCTACAATGAGCAGTTCTTC. Translation gives CASSTSVSSYNEQFF.

This clonotype was found many times. The chain carries TRBV4-3 and TRBJ2-1; no reliable D call. CDR3 size: 14 residues. Trimming pared 4 bases from V and 0 bases from J, leaving 7 bases between. Germline V lookup: CDR1 LGHNA, CDR2 YSLEER. The CDR3 sequence is CASSPESSYNEQFF. The CDR3 region has the DNA TGCGCCAGCAGCCCGGAGAGCTCCTACAATGAGCAGTTCTTC.

This clonotype was counted ten times or more. V is TRBV11-2 and J is TRBJ2-3; no firm D call. Germline V lookup: CDR1 SGHAT, CDR2 FQNNGV. Trimming pared 0 bases from V and 0 bases from J, leaving 13 bases between. This CDR3 is built from 17 residues. The CDR3 region has the DNA TGTGCCAGCAGCTTAGATGTGGTTGGGGTTAGCACAGATACGCAGTATTTT. Its translation: CASSLDVVGVSTDTQYF.